A single sample is the source of the 12 T cell receptor beta chains below, sequenced in a study of cytomegalovirus exposure and HLA in healthy donors. Primers for the PCR totalled 60 Vbeta and 13 Jbeta. Here immunoSEQ multiplex PCR was the method, and the copy in TCRdb shows in-frame clones only, minus some. This sample has roughly 150,000 clones; roughly 80% occur once, and the top ten carry around 2.2%. The sample consisted of PBMCs. The origin of the receptors is a man in his fifties or sixties in good health and CMV-seropositive.

This clone was picked up a small number of times. The V call is TRBV7-9, the J call TRBJ1-6; D is possibly TRBD1 (6 bases). Trimming removed 5 bases from V and 7 bases from J, with 12 bases in between. CDR1 is SEHNR, CDR2 FQNEAQ, per germline (reference sequence). The CDR3 runs 14 residues. CDR3 region: CASSDFTGNSPLHF. In nucleotides, the CDR3 is TGTGCCAGCAGCGACTTTACAGGGAATTCACCCCTCCACTTT.

The chain combines TRBV6-5 with TRBJ2-1; tentative D call: TRBD1 (6 bases). The V gene's germline CDR1 is MNHEY and CDR2 SVGAGI. Trimming took 2 bases from V and 9 from J, leaving 17 bases between them. This CDR3 comprises 15 residues. CDR3 DNA sequence: TGTGCCAGCAGTTACGGGCACAGGGCGGAAGGTGAGCAGTTCTTC. Protein product: CASSYGHRAEGEQFF.

CDR3 region: CASSLVASGNTGELFF. In nucleotides, the CDR3 is TGTGCCAGCAGCTTAGTGGCTAGCGGGAACACCGGGGAGCTGTTTTTT. V usage is TRBV7-2 and J usage is TRBJ2-2, with TRBD2 matching 7 bases. The CDR3 runs to 16 residues. The junction had 3 bases not matched to a gene; V was cut back by 1 base and J by 1 base. Germline CDR1 and CDR2: SGHTA and FQGNSA. The full variable domain, completed using reference TRBV7-2 and TRBJ2-2, is GAGVSQSPSNKVTEKGKDVELRCDPISGHTALYWYRQSLGQGLEFLIYFQGNSAPDKSGLPSDRFSAERTGGSVSTLTIQRTQQEDSAVYLCASSLVASGNTGELFFGEGSRLTVL.

This clone appeared once. The chain links TRBV11-2 to TRBJ2-1; D unclear. In germline, CDR1 is SGHAT, CDR2 FQNNGV. V was shortened by 4 bases and J by 10 bases, with 8 bases between the two germline ends. The CDR3 consists of 11 residues. CDR3 loop: CASSSTTEQFF. CDR3 DNA: TGTGCCAGCAGCTCCACTACGGAGCAGTTCTTC.

This chain links TRBV11-2 with TRBJ2-2; D is uncertain. Germline CDR1 is SGHAT and CDR2 is FQNNGV. The CDR3 loop spans 14 amino acids. The V end lost 3 bases, the J end lost 5 bases, and 10 bases lay between the germline ends. In DNA form, the CDR3 reads TGTGCCAGCAGCTTTTTCCAGAAAACCGGGGAGCTGTTTTTT. It translates to CASSFFQKTGELFF.

V and J are TRBV7-9 and TRBJ2-1; tentative D call: TRBD2 (6 bases). Trimming took off 5 bases at V and 0 bases at J, with 11 bases between the two ends. This CDR3 spans 15 amino acids. Germline V CDR1 and CDR2: SEHNR, FQNEAQ (reference sequence). The CDR3 DNA is TGTGCCAGCAGCCCCCGGGGGACCTCCTACAATGAGCAGTTCTTC. Encoded protein: CASSPRGTSYNEQFF. Filled out from reference TRBV7-9 and TRBJ2-1, the complete variable domain reads DTGVSQNPRHKITKRGQNVTFRCDPISEHNRLYWYRQTLGQGPEFLTYFQNEAQLEKSRLLSDRFSAERPKGSFSTLEIQRTEQGDSAMYLCASSPRGTSYNEQFFGPGTRLTVL.

The chain carries TRBV9 and TRBJ1-6; 9 bases line up with TRBD1. The germline V gene has CDR1 SGDLS and CDR2 YYNGEE. V lost 0 bases, J lost 7 bases, and 2 bases stayed unmatched. CDR3 size: 15 residues. The CDR3 region is CASSVGGTGNSPLHF. In DNA, the CDR3 is TGTGCCAGCAGCGTAGGAGGGACAGGGAATTCACCCCTCCACTTT.

This chain connects TRBV6-1 to TRBJ1-2; TRBD1 matches 7 bases. The CDR3 contains 15 residues. Germline trimming cut 3 bases from V and 4 bases from J; bases unmatched to any gene: 8. Germline-derived CDR1 and CDR2 are MNHNS and SASEGT. Written as DNA, the CDR3 is TGTGCCAGCAGTGACCCCCTGACAGGGACCTATGGCTACACCTTC. It specifies CASSDPLTGTYGYTF.

The V call is TRBV5-4, the J call TRBJ1-2; 9 bases match TRBD1. The CDR3 is made up of 14 amino acids. Per germline, CDR1 SGHNT and CDR2 YYREEE (reference sequence). Trimming cost V 0 bases and J 8 bases; bases outside gene matches: 5. The CDR3 spells CASSLVGGQGGYTF. Here the CDR3 DNA reads TGTGCCAGCAGCTTGGTAGGGGGACAGGGAGGCTACACCTTC.

The table lists this clone with a few counts. The chain is built from TRBV28 and TRBJ2-5, with 8 positions matching TRBD2. J gave up 5 bases and V 6 bases, and 11 bases lay outside the gene matches. The CDR3 has 15 residues. Looked up from germline, CDR1 is MDHEN and CDR2 is SYDVKM. The CDR3 reads CASSYYGGGRETQYF. CDR3 nucleotide sequence: TGTGCCAGCAGCTACTACGGGGGCGGGAGGGAGACCCAGTACTTC.

The J gene is TRBJ2-1, the V gene TRBV7-8; a weak D match, TRBD2 (8 bases). V lost 2 bases to trimming and J lost 5 bases, with 16 bases between them. Per the germline V gene, CDR1 is SGHVS and CDR2 is FQNEAQ. The CDR3 consists of 16 residues. This CDR3 is CASSLPGGDRNNEQFF. For the CDR3, the DNA is TGTGCCAGCAGCTTACCGGGGGGGGACAGAAACAATGAGCAGTTCTTC.

This chain joins TRBV5-1 and TRBJ2-7; weak D call: TRBD1 (6 bases). The germline CDR1 and CDR2 sequences are SGHRS and YFSETQ. The CDR3 extends over 14 amino acids. V dropped 0 bases and J dropped 2 bases, with 9 bases sitting between them. CDR3 sequence: CASSLATGPYEQYF. The CDR3 DNA reads TGCGCCAGCAGCTTGGCCACAGGGCCCTACGAGCAGTACTTC.